These T cell receptor beta chains were read from a single sample in a study of blood T cell repertoires in COVID-19. Sequenced by immunoSEQ multiplex PCR; TCRdb stores in-frame clones only, minus some. Of about 240,000 clones in the sample, over 75% are singletons; the top ten hold around 2%. Sequencing was performed on peripheral blood. These receptors were taken from a man aged 25 to 40 who had recovered from COVID-19. Each CDR3 is given with its conserved first and last residue. The order of the fields is D gene, clone size, J gene, V gene, CDR3 DNA, CDR3 protein. A D gene is named only where the DNA matches it firmly. The listing skips clone size in some rows; elsewhere it reads once, few, many or a size class.

NA | NA | TRBJ1-2 | TRBV6-1 | TGTGCCAGCAGTGAATCGGCGGACTATGGCTACACCTTC | CASSESADYGYTF
NA | NA | TRBJ2-3 | TRBV18 | TGTGCCAGCTCACCACCGTGGGCGAGCACAGATACGCAGTATTTT | CASSPPWASTDTQYF
TRBD1 | NA | TRBJ2-2 | TRBV5-1 | TGCGCCAGCAGCCCGACAGGGGGGCCGAACACCGGGGAGCTGTTTTTT | CASSPTGGPNTGELFF
NA | NA | TRBJ1-4 | TRBV28 | TGTGCCAGCAGTTTATACGGGGGAGTTCAAGAAAAACTGTTTTTT | CASSLYGGVQEKLFF
NA | NA | TRBJ2-7 | TRBV18 | TGTGCCAGCTCACTAGCGCGCTCCTACGAGCAGTACTTC | CASSLARSYEQYF
TRBD1 | NA | TRBJ1-1 | TRBV18 | TGTGCCAGCTCCCTAGGACAGGCGATCGACACTGAAGCTTTCTTT | CASSLGQAIDTEAFF
NA | NA | TRBJ1-4 | TRBV6-4 | TGTGCCAGATCGACCCAGGCTGAGGAAAAACTGTTTTTT | CARSTQAEEKLFF
TRBD2 | NA | TRBJ2-3 | TRBV11-2 | TGTGCCAGCAGCACCCTGGGGGGGGATGATACGCAGTATTTT | CASSTLGGDDTQYF
TRBD2 | NA | TRBJ2-5 | TRBV5-1 | TGCGCCAACAAGACTAGCGGGGGGACGGAGACCCAGTACTTC | CANKTSGGTETQYF
NA | NA | TRBJ2-3 | TRBV2 | TGTGCCAGCAGACTAGCTGACACAGATACGCAGTATTTT | CASRLADTDTQYF
TRBD2 | once | TRBJ2-5 | TRBV10-1 | TGCGCCAGCCCTACGGGACTAGTGACGACCCAGTACTTC | CASPTGLVTTQYF
NA | NA | TRBJ1-2 | TRBV5-6 | TGTGCCAGCAGCTTGGCGGCGGGTCACGGCTACACCTTC | CASSLAAGHGYTF
TRBD1 | NA | TRBJ1-3 | TRBV3-1/TRBV3-2 | TGTGCCAGCAGCCAACGGACAGGCTCTGGAAACACCATATATTTT | CASSQRTGSGNTIYF
NA | few | TRBJ1-2 | TRBV5-4 | TGTGCCAGCAGTTACCGGGAAGGCTACACCTTC | CASSYREGYTF
NA | NA | TRBJ1-3 | TRBV11-2 | TGTGCCAGCAGCCCGAGAGGGACTGGAGACACCATATATTTT | CASSPRGTGDTIYF
NA | NA | TRBJ2-2 | TRBV18 | TGTGCCAGCTCACCCTCGGAGGGTTCCACCGGGGAGCTGTTTTTT | CASSPSEGSTGELFF
TRBD1 | NA | TRBJ1-4 | TRBV28 | TGTGCCAGCAGTGGCACAGGGGCAACTAATGAAAAACTGTTTTTT | CASSGTGATNEKLFF
TRBD2 | NA | TRBJ2-7 | TRBV3-1/TRBV3-2 | TGTGCCAGCAGCCTTAGCGGGGCCTCCTACGAGCAGTACTTC | CASSLSGASYEQYF
TRBD1 | once | TRBJ1-1 | TRBV5-4 | TGTGCCAGCAGCTTGGGTGGGCAGGGGGCCACTGAAGCTTTCTTT | CASSLGGQGATEAFF
NA | NA | TRBJ1-6 | TRBV19 | TGTGCCAGTAGTAAGACAGTCGATTCACCCCTCCACTTT | CASSKTVDSPLHF
NA | NA | TRBJ1-1 | TRBV11-2 | TGTGCCAGCAGCCCGGGACAATTGAACACTGAAGCTTTCTTT | CASSPGQLNTEAFF
TRBD2 | NA | TRBJ2-3 | TRBV6-5 | TGTGCCAGCAGACTAGCGGGGGGAGCAGATACGCAGTATTTT | CASRLAGGADTQYF